The rows below give T cell receptor beta chains drawn from one sample of a study of blood T cell repertoires in COVID-19. Here immunoSEQ multiplex PCR was the method, and the copy in TCRdb shows in-frame clones only, minus some. The sample has tens of thousands of clones; 85% to 90% are singletons. The specimen sequenced was peripheral blood. The origin of the receptors is a man in his fifties or sixties with acute or convalescent COVID-19. CDR3s include the opening cysteine and the closing phenylalanine or tryptophan.

>TRBV6-5|TRBJ1-5
CASSRQGSQPQHF
>TRBV29-1|TRBJ1-1
CSVVQARNTEAFF
>TRBV6-5|TRBJ2-7
CATQEREGLEQYF
>TRBV19|TRBJ1-6
CASSRQGTSSPLHF
>TRBV19|TRBJ2-7
CASSIRGRSYEQYF
>TRBV7-2|TRBJ2-2
CASSLGHSNTGELFF
>TRBV4-3|TRBJ1-6
CASSQDTGSSYNSPLHF
>TRBV10-3|TRBJ1-1
CAISRTGGAEAFF
>TRBV7-3|TRBJ2-2
CASSRTGVANTGELFF
>TRBV4-1|TRBJ2-3
CASSQEGEGPLGTDTQYF